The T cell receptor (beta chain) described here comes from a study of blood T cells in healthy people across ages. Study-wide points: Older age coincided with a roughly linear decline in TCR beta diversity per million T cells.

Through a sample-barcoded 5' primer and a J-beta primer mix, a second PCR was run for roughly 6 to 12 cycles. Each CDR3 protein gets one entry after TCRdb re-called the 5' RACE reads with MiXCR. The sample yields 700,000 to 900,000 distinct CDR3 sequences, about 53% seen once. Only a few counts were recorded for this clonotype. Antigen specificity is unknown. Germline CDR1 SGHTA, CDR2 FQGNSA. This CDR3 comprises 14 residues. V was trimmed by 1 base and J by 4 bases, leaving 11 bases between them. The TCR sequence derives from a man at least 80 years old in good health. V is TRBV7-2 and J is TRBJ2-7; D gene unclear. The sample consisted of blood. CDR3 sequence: CASSLGLIFYEQYF. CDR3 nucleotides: TGTGCCAGCAGCTTAGGTCTCATTTTTTACGAGCAGTACTTC.